This T cell receptor beta chain stems from a study of siplizumab effects on memory and regulatory T cells. The V and J ends lost 0 bases and 3 bases respectively, with 9 bases between them. CDR1 GTSNPN and CDR2 SVGIG come from the germline V gene (reference sequence). The CDR3 extends over 15 amino acids. In each sample, roughly 97,000 TCR templates were assayed. Produced via immunoSEQ multiplex PCR; TCRdb's table is partial and in-frame only. The data hold 90,000 to 110,000 clones, with roughly 91% observed a single time. Study-wide findings and caveats: Versus 25% to 30% in controls, the mappable alloreactive CD4+ clones averaged about 70% Treg-derived with siplizumab. Under siplizumab, alloreactive sequences traced to unstimulated CD4+ memory cells were significantly reduced. Naive T cells seemed more diverse than memory cells and seemed major alloresponse contributors.

As for this clone: Its antigen is still unknown.

V usage is TRBV30 and J usage is TRBJ2-6, with D perhaps matching TRBD1 (5 bases). The material sequenced was CD4+ T cells sorted from blood. This receptor was obtained from a human donor in good health. CDR3 loop: CAWSVAGYGANVLTF. In nucleotides, the CDR3 is TGTGCCTGGAGTGTAGCAGGGTATGGGGCCAACGTCCTGACTTTC. Based on the CDR3 plus reference TRBV30 and TRBJ2-6, the full variable domain is SQTIHQWPATLVQPVGSPLSLECTVEGTSNPNLYWYRQAAGRGLQLLFYSVGIGQISSEVPQNLSASRPQDRQFILSSKKLLLSDSGFYLCAWSVAGYGANVLTFGAGSRLTVL.